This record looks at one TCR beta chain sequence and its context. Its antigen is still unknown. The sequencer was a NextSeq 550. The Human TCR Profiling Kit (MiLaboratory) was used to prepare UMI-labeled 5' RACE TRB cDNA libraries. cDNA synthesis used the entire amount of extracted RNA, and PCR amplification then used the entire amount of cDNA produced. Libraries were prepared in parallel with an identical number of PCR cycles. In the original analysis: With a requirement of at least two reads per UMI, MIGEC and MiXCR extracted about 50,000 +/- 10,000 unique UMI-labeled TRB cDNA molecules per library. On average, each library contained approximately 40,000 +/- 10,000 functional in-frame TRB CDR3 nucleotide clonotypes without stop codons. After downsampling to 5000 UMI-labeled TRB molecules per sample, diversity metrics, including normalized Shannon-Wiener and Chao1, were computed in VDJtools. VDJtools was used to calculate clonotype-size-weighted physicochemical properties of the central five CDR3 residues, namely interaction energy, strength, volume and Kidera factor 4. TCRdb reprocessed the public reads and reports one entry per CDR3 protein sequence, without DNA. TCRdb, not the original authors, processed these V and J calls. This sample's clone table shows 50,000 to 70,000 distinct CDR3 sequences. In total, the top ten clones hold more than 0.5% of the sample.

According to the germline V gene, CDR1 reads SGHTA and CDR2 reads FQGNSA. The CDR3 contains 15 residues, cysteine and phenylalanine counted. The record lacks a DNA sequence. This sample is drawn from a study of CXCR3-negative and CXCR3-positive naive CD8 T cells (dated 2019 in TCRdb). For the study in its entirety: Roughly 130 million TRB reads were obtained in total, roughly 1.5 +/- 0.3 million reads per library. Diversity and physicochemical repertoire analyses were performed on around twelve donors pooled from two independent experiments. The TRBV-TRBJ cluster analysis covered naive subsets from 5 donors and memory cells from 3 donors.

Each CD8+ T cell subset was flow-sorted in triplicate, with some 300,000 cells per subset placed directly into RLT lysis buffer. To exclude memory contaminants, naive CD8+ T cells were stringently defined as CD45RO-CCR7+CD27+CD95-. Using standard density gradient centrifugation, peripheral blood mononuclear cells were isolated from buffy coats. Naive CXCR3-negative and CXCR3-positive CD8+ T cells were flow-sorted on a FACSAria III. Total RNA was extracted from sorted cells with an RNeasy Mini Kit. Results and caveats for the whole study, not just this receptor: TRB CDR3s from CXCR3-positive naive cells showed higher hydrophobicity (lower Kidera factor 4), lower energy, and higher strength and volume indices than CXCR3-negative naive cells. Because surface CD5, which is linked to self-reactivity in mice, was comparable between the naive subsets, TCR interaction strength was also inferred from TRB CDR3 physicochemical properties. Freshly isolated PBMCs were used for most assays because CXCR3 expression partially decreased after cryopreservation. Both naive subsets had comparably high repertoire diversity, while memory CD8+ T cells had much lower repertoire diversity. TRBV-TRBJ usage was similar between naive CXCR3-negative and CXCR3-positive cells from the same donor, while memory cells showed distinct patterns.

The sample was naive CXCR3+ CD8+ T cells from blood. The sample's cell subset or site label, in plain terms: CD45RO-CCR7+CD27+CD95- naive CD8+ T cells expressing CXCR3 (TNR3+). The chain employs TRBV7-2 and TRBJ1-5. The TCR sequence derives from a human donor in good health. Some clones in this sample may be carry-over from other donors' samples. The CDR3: CASSPGRQGNQPQHF.